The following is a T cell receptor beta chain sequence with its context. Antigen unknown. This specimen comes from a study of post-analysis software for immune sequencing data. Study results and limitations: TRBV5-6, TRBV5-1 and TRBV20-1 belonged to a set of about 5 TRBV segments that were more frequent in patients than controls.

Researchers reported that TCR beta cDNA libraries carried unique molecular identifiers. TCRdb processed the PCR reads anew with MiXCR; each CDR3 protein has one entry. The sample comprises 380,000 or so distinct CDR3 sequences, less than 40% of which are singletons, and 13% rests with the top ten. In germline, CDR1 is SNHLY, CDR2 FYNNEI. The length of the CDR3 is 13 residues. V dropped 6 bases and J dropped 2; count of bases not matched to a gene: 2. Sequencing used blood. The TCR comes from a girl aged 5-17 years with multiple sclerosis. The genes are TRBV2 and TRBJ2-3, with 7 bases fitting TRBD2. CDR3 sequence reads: CASRGGFTDTQYF. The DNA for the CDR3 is TGTGCCAGCAGGGGGGGGTTCACAGATACGCAGTATTTT.